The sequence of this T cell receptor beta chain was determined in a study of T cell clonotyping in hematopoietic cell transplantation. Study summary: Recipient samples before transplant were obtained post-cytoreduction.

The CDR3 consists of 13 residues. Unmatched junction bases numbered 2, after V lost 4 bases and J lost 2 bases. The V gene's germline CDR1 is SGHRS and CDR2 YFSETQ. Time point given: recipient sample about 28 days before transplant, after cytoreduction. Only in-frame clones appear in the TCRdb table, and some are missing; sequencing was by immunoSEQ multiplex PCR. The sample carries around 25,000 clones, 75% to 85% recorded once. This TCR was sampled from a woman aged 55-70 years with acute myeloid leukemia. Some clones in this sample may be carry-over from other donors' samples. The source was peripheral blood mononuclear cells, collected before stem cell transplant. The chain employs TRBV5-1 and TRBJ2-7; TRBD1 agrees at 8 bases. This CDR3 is CASSGQGPYEQYF. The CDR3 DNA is TGCGCCAGCAGCGGACAGGGTCCCTACGAGCAGTACTTC.